The TCR beta chain under discussion was sequenced for a study of cytomegalovirus exposure and HLA in healthy donors (dated by TCRdb to the late 2010s). Turning to the overall study: According to an earlier analysis of several hundred of the donors, about 179 million T cells yielded 90 million to 130 million unique TCR beta sequences and 276 Gb of sequence data. To study patterns of TCR occurrence, a later analysis re-analyzed previously published TCR beta repertoires from several hundred donors and added high-resolution HLA genotyping. HLA typing covered class I and class II loci at four-digit resolution. To predict cytomegalovirus infection status, the study brought together high-throughput TCR immunosequencing, statistical association of individual TCRs with disease status, and machine learning. In an earlier analysis of over 550 of the donors, high-throughput TCR beta sequencing was used to judge whether each TCR beta V gene segment behaved as functional or pseudogenic. An early release covering about 600 HLA-typed donors comprised around 300 gigabases of sequencing data and some 79 million unique TCR sequences. A handful of DR-DQ haplotypes were treated as single units for association and clustering because of strong linkage in the cohort. Typing coverage varied by locus: about 629-640 donors for A, B, C, DRB1 and DQB1; approximately 520 for DQA1; around 570 for DPA1; some 470 for DPB1. Of the 398 genotyped donors, over 70% fell in the genetic ancestry cluster associated with self-reported Caucasian donors. In a later genetic analysis, genome-wide SNP genotypes for about 55% of the roughly 700 donors were used, and that subset was treated as a discovery cohort. Besides the first cohort of under 700 subjects, a separate validation cohort made up of 120 different subjects was used. The study profiled the T cell repertoires of around 700 subjects by immunosequencing and related them to cytomegalovirus serostatus. The study was designed to test whether signatures of past pathogen exposure could be identified by cataloging public T cell receptors. Rather than drawing on any new phenotypic data, the later analysis identified candidate immune exposures from TCR beta sequences and the way those sequences occurred across donors. Donor age, sex, ethnicity and CMV serostatus were compiled together with the repertoire data. All discovery cohort repertoires had been generated on a single sequencing platform. On average, around 240,000 unique TCR beta nucleotide sequences were sequenced per donor among some 430 genotyped donors of the cohort, with around 19% of those sequences being non-productive. Study-wide conclusions, independent of this receptor: The 87-base-pair reads could not distinguish some IMGT-functional V segments, including TRBV6-2 and TRBV6-3, so those segments were excluded. Only TCR beta chains were sequenced in this cohort, and the absence of alpha or paired-chain data limited detectable features. Presence/absence analyses assumed roughly uniform sequencing depth across donors, an assumption that may not hold. In both the original and validation cohorts, the classifier was reported to diagnose cytomegalovirus status with high specificity and sensitivity. When HLA alleles, especially DR and DQ, strongly co-occurred, TCR associations were difficult to assign to individual alleles. While some public TCRs were present in many individuals, most TCR sequences turned up only very rarely across donors. Most CMV-associated TCR beta chains appeared to be HLA-restricted in a later analysis, and the HLA associations seemed to be driven largely by CMV exposure. A further reported finding was that TCR beta sequences accurately predicted the HLA-A and HLA-B alleles for most subjects in the first cohort. In a later analysis, the rate of TCR association differed among HLA loci, with DRB1 alleles having the most associated TCRs and HLA-C alleles having the fewest. A cluster of highly shared sequence variants was judged likely to be a technical artifact of the sequencing pipeline. A later genetic analysis reported fewer N-insertions in productive TCRs among donors in an Asian-associated ancestry cluster than the roughly 700-donor mean. Because HLA typing was unavailable for some donors at each locus, only the typed subset was used in association tests. In a later genetic analysis, a missense DCLRE1C variant was associated with V-gene and J-gene trimming of TCR beta chains, and the association was replicated in an independent cohort. In the study, approximately 160 TCR beta chains were listed as associated with cytomegalovirus. For the cohort, immune exposure information was limited to CMV serostatus. According to a later analysis, parvovirus B19, influenza, CMV and Epstein-Barr virus appeared linked to several top co-occurrence clusters. Some 16 rarely observed V segments, including chromosome 9 orphons, were excluded from the earlier analysis of about 500 of the donors because counts were too low. In a later analysis, HLA-associated TCR beta chains showed more clonal expansion and lower generation probabilities than non-associated chains that were equally common. In vitro tests confirmed that a few of the cytomegalovirus-associated TCR beta chains recognize cytomegalovirus antigens. The authors suggested that the approach could potentially be extended to other disease states and immunological phenotypes. Linkage disequilibrium might explain the correlated functional status among segregating V segments, but an unknown experimental factor could not be excluded. An earlier analysis of some 560 of the donors showed that most TCR beta V segments appeared in productive rearrangements either about 90% or about 30% of the time, which broadly matched IMGT annotations. Specific HLA alleles were associated with roughly 17,000 TCR beta sequences at a false discovery rate of 0.05 in a later analysis.

With respect to this clone: Its target antigen remains unknown. Base qualities are not at hand, and no much larger clone is one base apart.

The library was produced with the immunoSEQ multiplex PCR assay. The multiplex PCR relied on a mix of 60 forward primers for TCR Vbeta segments and 13 reverse primers for TCR Jbeta segments. The CDR3 region of rearranged TCR beta genes was amplified from genomic DNA with a multiplex PCR assay. Amplified TCR beta libraries were sequenced as 87-base-pair reads on the Illumina HiSeq System. Concerning the study's data processing: In a later analysis, tens of millions of unique TCR beta chains were counted across the roughly 610 repertoires, and approximately 11 million of these chains were shared by at least two donors. To remove PCR and sequencing errors, raw reads were error-corrected and collapsed into unique sequences using a nearest-neighbor algorithm that merged closely related sequences. V, D and J gene segments were assigned by aligning CDR3 sequences to IMGT reference sequences. For a sequence to be retained, at least a six-nucleotide match to both a V gene segment and a J gene segment was required. Rearrangements were classified as productive when the CDR3 lacked stop codons and remained in frame with V and J, and all other rearrangements were classified as non-productive. Following IMGT convention, CDR3 was defined as the stretch from the second conserved V-encoded cysteine up to the conserved J-encoded phenylalanine. The earlier analysis of about 590 of the donors excluded sequences that lacked an unambiguous match to a single V gene segment. In an earlier analysis of 500 to 750 of the donors, V segments were called functional above 56.7% productive rearrangements and were called segregating when the between-donor standard deviation exceeded 5%. A statistical classification framework was built to diagnose cytomegalovirus status from the catalog of TCR beta chain sequences. In a later analysis, TCR nucleotide sequences were compared against IMGT/GENE-DB human TR gene sequences so that V and J genes could be assigned. In a later analysis, CDR3 sequences and most-parsimonious VDJ recombination scenarios were assigned using the TCRdist pipeline. A later analysis defined each TCR beta chain by its CDR3 amino acid sequence plus V-gene family, and excluded reads lacking a unique V-gene family. In a later analysis, 450 to 600 highly shared, low-generation-probability nucleotide sequences were removed to address suspected cross-contamination and a sequencing artifact. For each public chain, a later analysis derived a clonal expansion index from normalized ranks of inferred template counts within each repertoire. In a later analysis, generation probabilities were computed using a VDJ recombination model fitted to out-of-frame rearrangements, and the results were checked against IGoR. In a later analysis, TCR-TCR, TCR-HLA and TCR-CMV co-occurrence was scored with hypergeometric tests, and a repertoire-size bias correction was applied to TCR pairs. In a later analysis, false discovery rates were estimated by permuting HLA or CMV assignments 20 times. A later analysis grouped co-occurring TCRs with DBSCAN, adding TCRdist sequence similarity when clustering within HLA-allele-positive subsets. For co-occurrence clustering, repertoires with fewer than 30,000 or more than 120,000 public chains were excluded, along with about five repertoires with anomalous nucleotide sharing. The table comes from immuneACCESS by way of TCRdb, which keeps in-frame sequences with V and J called. Part of the clones is missing from these tables; in studies checked, under half for an unresolved V gene and the rest for unknown reasons. V and J calls plus clone size are reproduced from that table; the DNA served to infer D and trimming. The sample has over 55,000 clones on record, about four fifths of them singletons. The top ten clonotypes cover 1.7% of the sample.

In total, 500 to 700 healthy bone marrow donors made up the cohort. All cohort members were sampled while nominally healthy, although unrecorded immune exposures were likely present. The donor was CMV seronegative and belonged to the group of 352 seronegative cohort members. Every donor gave a peripheral blood sample, and the peripheral blood mononuclear cells from that sample were used for TCR beta sequencing. Genomic DNA was extracted from the blood cell samples with the Qiagen DNeasy Blood Extraction Kit. From V the trimming removes 4 bases and from J it removes 7 bases, while the gene matches leave 6 bases of the junction unaccounted for. For CDR1 and CDR2, the germline V gene lists MNHEY and SVGAGI. The CDR3 sequence holds 14 residues, the cysteine and phenylalanine included. The CDR3 DNA has 42 bases and is translated from base 1.

The sequence joins TRBV6-5 to TRBJ2-1; 8 nucleotides in the junction match TRBD2. The receptor's source is a man aged 35-49 years in good health and CMV-seronegative. The sample consisted of PBMCs. The CDR3 here reads CASSFLAGYNEQFF. The DNA sequence is TGTGCCAGCAGTTTCTTAGCGGGGTATAATGAGCAGTTCTTC.